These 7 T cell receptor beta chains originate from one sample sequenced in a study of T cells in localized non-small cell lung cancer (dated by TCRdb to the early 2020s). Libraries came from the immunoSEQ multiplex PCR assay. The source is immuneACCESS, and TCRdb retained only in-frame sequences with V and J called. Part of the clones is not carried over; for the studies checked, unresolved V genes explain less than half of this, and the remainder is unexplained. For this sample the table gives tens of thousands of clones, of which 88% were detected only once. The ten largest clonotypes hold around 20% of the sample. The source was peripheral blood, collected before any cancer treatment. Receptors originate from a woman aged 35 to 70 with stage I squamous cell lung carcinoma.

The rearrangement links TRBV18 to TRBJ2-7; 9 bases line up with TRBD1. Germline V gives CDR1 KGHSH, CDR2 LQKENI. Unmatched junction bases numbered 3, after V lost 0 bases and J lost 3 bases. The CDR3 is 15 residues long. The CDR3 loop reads CASSPPGQGFYEQYF. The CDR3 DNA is TGTGCCAGCTCACCACCGGGACAGGGATTCTACGAGCAGTACTTC.

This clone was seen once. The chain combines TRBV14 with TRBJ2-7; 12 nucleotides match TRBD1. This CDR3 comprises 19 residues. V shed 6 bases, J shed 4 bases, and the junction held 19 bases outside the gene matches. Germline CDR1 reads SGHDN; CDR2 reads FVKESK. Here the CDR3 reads CASSLYPGQGAPGDYEQYF. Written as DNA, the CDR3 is TGTGCCAGCAGTTTATATCCGGGACAGGGGGCTCCTGGCGATTACGAGCAGTACTTC.

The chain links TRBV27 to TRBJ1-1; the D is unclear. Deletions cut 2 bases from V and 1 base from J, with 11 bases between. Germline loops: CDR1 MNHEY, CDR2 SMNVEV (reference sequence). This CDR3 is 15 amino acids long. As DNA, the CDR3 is TGTGCCAGCAGTTTACAGGCAGCCCGGAACACTGAAGCTTTCTTT. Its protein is CASSLQAARNTEAFF.

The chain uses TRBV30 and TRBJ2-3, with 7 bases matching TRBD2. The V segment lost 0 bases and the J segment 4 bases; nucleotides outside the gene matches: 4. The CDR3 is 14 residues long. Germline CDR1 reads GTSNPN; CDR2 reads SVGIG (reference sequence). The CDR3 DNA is TGTGCCTGGAGTGTAGGTCGGGGGGCAGATACGCAGTATTTT. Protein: CAWSVGRGADTQYF.

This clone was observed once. In DNA form, the CDR3 reads TGCGCCAGCAGCGTGGGACAAACGGTCGATGAGCAGTTCTTC. Protein: CASSVGQTVDEQFF. The V gene is TRBV5-1, the J gene TRBJ2-1, with D possibly being TRBD1 (6 bases). CDR1 is SGHRS, CDR2 YFSETQ, per germline. V dropped 4 bases and J dropped 8 bases, with 16 bases sitting between them. This CDR3 has 14 residues. The variable domain in full, completed from reference TRBV5-1 and TRBJ2-1, reads KAGVTQTPRYLIKTRGQQVTLSCSPISGHRSVSWYQQTPGQGLQFLFEYFSETQRNKGNFPGRFSGRQFSNSRSEMNVSTLELGDSALYLCASSVGQTVDEQFFGPGTRLTVL.

The CDR3 spells CAWSSGTSGAWNEQFF. DNA for the CDR3: TGTGCCTGGAGTTCAGGGACTAGCGGGGCATGGAATGAGCAGTTCTTC. The chain combines TRBV30 with TRBJ2-1; 13 bases fit TRBD2. CDR1 and CDR2 from the germline V gene are GTSNPN and SVGIG (reference sequence). V was pared by 2 bases and J by 7 bases, with 8 bases of the junction left unmatched. The CDR3 spans 16 residues.

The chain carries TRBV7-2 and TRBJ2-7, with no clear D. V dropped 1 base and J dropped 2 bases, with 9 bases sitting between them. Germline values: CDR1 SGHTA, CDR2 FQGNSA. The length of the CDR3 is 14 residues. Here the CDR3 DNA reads TGTGCCAGCAGCTTAGTAGGACCTGCCTACGAGCAGTACTTC. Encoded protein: CASSLVGPAYEQYF.